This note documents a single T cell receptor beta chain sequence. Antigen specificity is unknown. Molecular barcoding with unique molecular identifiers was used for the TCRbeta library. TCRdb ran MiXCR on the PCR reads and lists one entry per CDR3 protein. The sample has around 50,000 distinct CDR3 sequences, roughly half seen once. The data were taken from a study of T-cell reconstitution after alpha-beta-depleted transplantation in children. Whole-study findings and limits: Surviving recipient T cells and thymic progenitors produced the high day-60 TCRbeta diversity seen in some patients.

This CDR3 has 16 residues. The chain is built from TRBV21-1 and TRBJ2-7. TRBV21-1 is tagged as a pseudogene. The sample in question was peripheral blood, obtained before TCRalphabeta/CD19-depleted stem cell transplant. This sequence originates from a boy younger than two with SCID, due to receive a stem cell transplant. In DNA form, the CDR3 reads TGTGCCAGCAGCAAAGGGAGTATAACGGCCTCCTACGAGCAGTACTTC. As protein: CASSKGSITASYEQYF.